This TCR beta chain was profiled in a study of shared clonotypes between healthy human individuals. General observations from the study: Among donors, the sharing of clonotypes was expected to be influenced by sequencing depth. Clonotypes that were shared across a handful of donors made up around 5% of naive CD4 clonotypes.

Original analysis: Filtering differed since immunoSEQ provided only junctions, with no quality scores. Clones were read by immunoSEQ multiplex PCR, and TCRdb kept only the in-frame ones, dropping some. V, J and clone size are taken as reported in that table, and D and trimming were inferred from the DNA itself. The repertoire has millions of clones, roughly 95% of them found once; the top ten carry 0.85% to 1.3%. Positively selected for CCR7, the CD45RO-negative cells used as naive CD8 cells excluded terminally differentiated effector memory CD45RA+ cells. CDR1 and CDR2 (germline): MNHEY, SMNVEV (reference sequence). This CDR3 has 15 residues. V lost 3 bases to trimming and J lost 6 bases; unmatched junction nucleotides: 10. As for this clone: The antigen remains unidentified.

Sequencing was carried out using naive CD8+ T cells sorted from blood. This sequence was found in a man younger than 30 in good health. This chain links TRBV27 with TRBJ2-7, with 8 bases identical to TRBD1. The CDR3 loop reads CASSFETGGLGEQYF. CDR3 coding DNA: TGTGCCAGCAGTTTCGAAACAGGGGGGTTGGGCGAGCAGTACTTC.